Shown below are 19 T cell receptor beta chains from a single sample sequenced in a study of cytotoxic CD8 clonotypes in ibrutinib-treated CLL. Sequencing was performed with immunoSEQ multiplex PCR; in TCRdb, only in-frame clones are kept and a portion is missing. The sample includes more than 200,000 clones, 65% to 80% seen only once; the top ten take over 5.5%. The source material was PBMCs, sampled after 12 months of ibrutinib treatment. These receptors all come from a human donor with chronic lymphocytic leukemia.

The chain links TRBV9 to TRBJ2-1; 11 bases align to TRBD2. V lost 0 bases, J lost 8 bases, and 4 bases stayed unmatched. CDR1 SGDLS and CDR2 YYNGEE come from the germline V gene. This CDR3 has 15 residues. The CDR3 DNA follows: TGTGCCAGCAGCGTAGCTAGCGGGGGGACCGATGAGCAGTTCTTC. It encodes CASSVASGGTDEQFF.

This chain uses TRBV6-5 with TRBJ1-1; a possible D gene is TRBD1 (5 bases). The ends were cut back, 2 bases at V and 1 base at J, with 11 bases in the middle. The CDR3 length is 15 residues. Per germline, CDR1 MNHEY and CDR2 SVGAGI. This chain's CDR3 is CASSYEGDPNTEAFF. In nucleotides, the CDR3 is TGTGCCAGCAGTTACGAAGGGGACCCGAACACTGAAGCTTTCTTT.

This clone was recorded a few times. The chain combines TRBV6-5 with TRBJ2-1; D is possibly TRBD1 (5 bases). Trimming left V 6 bases short and J 6 bases short, with 12 bases between. This CDR3 spans 13 amino acids. Germline assignment: CDR1 MNHEY and CDR2 SVGAGI. This CDR3 reads CASRAGLLNEQFF. DNA of the CDR3: TGTGCCAGCAGAGCAGGGTTGCTCAATGAGCAGTTCTTC.

This clone was seen once. The rearrangement links TRBV19 to TRBJ1-1; weak D call: TRBD1 (6 bases). V was trimmed by 6 bases and J by 7 bases, leaving 18 bases between them. CDR3 length: 14 amino acids. The germline V gene has CDR1 LNHDA and CDR2 SQIVND (reference sequence). DNA for the CDR3: TGTGCCAGTAGGACGGGACGGGAAGGGGGTGAAGCTTTCTTT. Translating it yields CASRTGREGGEAFF.

This clone was observed a few times. The chain carries TRBV30 and TRBJ1-1, with D uncertain. The CDR3 has 15 residues. Germline CDR1 reads GTSNPN; CDR2 reads SVGIG (reference sequence). The V and J ends lost 3 bases and 1 base respectively, with 15 bases between them. The CDR3 coding sequence is TGTGCCTGGAGAAGGTCCAATATCAGGAACACTGAAGCTTTCTTT. It encodes CAWRRSNIRNTEAFF.

V is TRBV7-9 and J is TRBJ1-2; D remains unclear. Germline V lookup: CDR1 SEHNR, CDR2 FQNEAQ (reference sequence). Trimming removed 1 base from V and 7 bases from J, with 16 bases in between. This CDR3 has 15 amino acids. In nucleotides, the CDR3 is TGTGCCAGCAGCTTAGACGGCCGGGCAATAGGTGGCTACACCTTC. Its translation: CASSLDGRAIGGYTF.

CDR3 residues: CAISGTGDTEAFF. Written as DNA, the CDR3 is TGTGCCATCTCGGGCACAGGGGACACTGAAGCTTTCTTT. This chain uses TRBV6-6 with TRBJ1-1; 7 positions match TRBD1. This CDR3 is built from 13 residues. Germline assignment: CDR1 MNHNY and CDR2 SVGAGI (reference sequence). J lost 3 bases, V lost 10 bases, and 8 bases had no gene match.

Here the CDR3 reads CASSFGLAGVNEQFF. CDR3 coding DNA: TGTGCCAGCAGCTTTGGACTAGCGGGGGTAAATGAGCAGTTCTTC. The V call is TRBV5-4, the J call TRBJ2-1, with 13 bases aligning to TRBD2. Germline assignment: CDR1 SGHNT and CDR2 YYREEE (reference sequence). V lost 2 bases, J lost 7 bases, and 3 bases stayed unmatched. The CDR3 totals 15 residues.

This clone was detected a few times. V is TRBV6-4 and J is TRBJ2-3; no definite D call. The V and J ends lost 6 bases and 4 bases respectively, with 8 bases between them. Germline V gene sequence: CDR1 MRHNA, CDR2 SNTAGT. The CDR3 consists of 12 residues. The DNA for the CDR3 is TGTGCCAGCAGCAAGGTGCCAGATACGCAGTATTTT. Translating gives CASSKVPDTQYF.

This chain connects TRBV28 to TRBJ1-2; no reliable D call. V lost 6 bases to trimming and J lost 6 bases, with 20 bases between them. The CDR3 totals 15 residues. The germline CDR1 and CDR2 sequences are MDHEN and SYDVKM. DNA for the CDR3: TGTGCCAGCAGAAGAAAGGCCCAGGAGAATAATGGCTACACCTTC. This encodes CASRRKAQENNGYTF.

This rearrangement joins TRBV29-1 to TRBJ1-1, with D unresolved. Trimming pared 4 bases from V and 4 bases from J, leaving 16 bases between. CDR1 is SQVTM, CDR2 ANQGSEA, per germline. This CDR3 has 14 residues. The CDR3 sequence: CSVGSAGVGTEAFF. The CDR3 DNA reads as TGCAGCGTTGGGTCGGCCGGGGTTGGCACTGAAGCTTTCTTT.

The sample holds a few counts of this clone. This chain connects TRBV7-2 to TRBJ1-5; the D is unclear. Trimming removed 5 bases from V and 3 bases from J, with 5 bases in between. From germline, CDR1 is SGHTA and CDR2 FQGNSA. The CDR3 consists of 12 residues. The CDR3 loop reads CASSPDNQPQHF. The CDR3 bases are TGTGCCAGCAGCCCCGACAATCAGCCCCAGCATTTT.

The V gene is TRBV2, the J gene TRBJ1-3; no reliable D call. The CDR3 has 13 residues. Germline lookup yields CDR1 SNHLY and CDR2 FYNNEI. V was clipped by 6 bases and J by 3 bases, with 9 bases between them. In DNA, the CDR3 is TGTGCCAGCAGACCCGGAGGTGGAAACACCATATATTTT. Amino acid sequence: CASRPGGGNTIYF.

The chain is built from TRBV4-1 and TRBJ2-7; 8 nucleotides line up with TRBD2. Germline assignment: CDR1 MGHRA and CDR2 YSYEKL. The CDR3 spans 15 residues. The V gene end was trimmed by 1 base and the J gene end by 4 bases; junction bases not matched to a gene: 6. The CDR3 DNA follows: TGCGCCAGCAGCCAAGCGACGGGGGGGCCGTACGAGCAGTACTTC. Protein: CASSQATGGPYEQYF.

CDR3 DNA: TGTGCCTGGAGCAAAAACAGGGGAGAGACTGAAGCTTTCTTT. As protein: CAWSKNRGETEAFF. The chain joins TRBV30 to TRBJ1-1; TRBD1 matches at 7 bases. The CDR3 has 14 residues. Trimming at V came to 3 bases and at J to 5 bases, leaving 9 bases not matched to a gene. Per the germline V gene, CDR1 is GTSNPN and CDR2 is SVGIG (reference sequence). Together with reference TRBV30 and TRBJ1-1, the CDR3 gives the full variable domain: SQTIHQWPATLVQPVGSPLSLECTVEGTSNPNLYWYRQAAGRGLQLLFYSVGIGQISSEVPQNLSASRPQDRQFILSSKKLLLSDSGFYLCAWSKNRGETEAFFGQGTRLTVV.

The rearrangement joins TRBV5-1 to TRBJ2-7; a possible D gene is TRBD1 (5 bases). The CDR3 length is 12 residues. CDR1 is SGHRS and CDR2 is YFSETQ in the germline V gene. The V end was cut by 5 bases, the J end by 5 bases, with 11 bases between. CDR3 nucleotides: TGCGCCAGCAGTTCAGGGTTCAACGAGCAGTACTTC. As protein: CASSSGFNEQYF. The full variable domain, completed using reference TRBV5-1 and TRBJ2-7, is KAGVTQTPRYLIKTRGQQVTLSCSPISGHRSVSWYQQTPGQGLQFLFEYFSETQRNKGNFPGRFSGRQFSNSRSEMNVSTLELGDSALYLCASSSGFNEQYFGPGTRLTVT.

This clone has just a few counts. The chain recombines TRBV9 with TRBJ1-5, with D unresolved. V shed 4 bases and J shed 4 bases, with 9 bases lying between them. The V gene's germline CDR1 is SGDLS and CDR2 YYNGEE. The CDR3 covers 13 residues. The CDR3: CASSRSKNQPQHF. CDR3 nucleotide sequence: TGTGCCAGCAGCCGATCTAAAAATCAGCCCCAGCATTTT.

The rearrangement links TRBV6-5 to TRBJ1-1; D not certain. CDR1 MNHEY and CDR2 SVGAGI come from the germline V gene. The CDR3 covers 15 residues. Trimming removed 0 bases from V and 7 bases from J, with 15 bases in between. CDR3 residues: CASSYSIYRVSEAFF. The CDR3 coding sequence is TGTGCCAGCAGTTACTCGATTTATAGGGTGAGTGAAGCTTTCTTT.

CDR3: CASSLGGGALRIKETQYF. For the CDR3, the DNA is TGCGCCAGCAGCTTGGGCGGTGGTGCTCTGAGGATCAAAGAGACCCAGTACTTC. The rearrangement uses TRBV5-1 and TRBJ2-5; the D is unclear. The germline V gene encodes CDR1 SGHRS and CDR2 YFSETQ. CDR3 size: 18 residues. Trimming took 0 bases from V and 3 from J, leaving 21 bases between them. Combining the CDR3 with reference TRBV5-1 and TRBJ2-5 gives the whole variable domain KAGVTQTPRYLIKTRGQQVTLSCSPISGHRSVSWYQQTPGQGLQFLFEYFSETQRNKGNFPGRFSGRQFSNSRSEMNVSTLELGDSALYLCASSLGGGALRIKETQYFGPGTRLLVL.